Below, one T cell receptor beta chain is given with its context. Original processing methods: Reference gene primer amplification yielded estimated nucleated cell counts. Assay: immunoSEQ multiplex PCR; the TCRdb copy retains only in-frame clones and omits some. Clone size and V and J calls were adopted from that table, with D and trimming inferred from the DNA. The sample carries approximately 210,000 clones, roughly four fifths recorded once. The record originates from a study of blood T cell repertoires in COVID-19. This CDR3 region has 13 residues. Unmatched junction bases numbered 2, after V lost 5 bases and J lost 4 bases. The germline gives CDR1 GTSNPN, CDR2 SVGIG (reference sequence).

The specimen sequenced was peripheral blood. This chain joins TRBV30 and TRBJ2-1; 10 bases agree with TRBD2. The TCR was taken from a woman aged 40-49 years with acute or convalescent COVID-19. CDR3 amino acids: CAWAAGGYNEQFF. The CDR3 bases are TGTGCCTGGGCAGCGGGGGGGTACAATGAGCAGTTCTTC.